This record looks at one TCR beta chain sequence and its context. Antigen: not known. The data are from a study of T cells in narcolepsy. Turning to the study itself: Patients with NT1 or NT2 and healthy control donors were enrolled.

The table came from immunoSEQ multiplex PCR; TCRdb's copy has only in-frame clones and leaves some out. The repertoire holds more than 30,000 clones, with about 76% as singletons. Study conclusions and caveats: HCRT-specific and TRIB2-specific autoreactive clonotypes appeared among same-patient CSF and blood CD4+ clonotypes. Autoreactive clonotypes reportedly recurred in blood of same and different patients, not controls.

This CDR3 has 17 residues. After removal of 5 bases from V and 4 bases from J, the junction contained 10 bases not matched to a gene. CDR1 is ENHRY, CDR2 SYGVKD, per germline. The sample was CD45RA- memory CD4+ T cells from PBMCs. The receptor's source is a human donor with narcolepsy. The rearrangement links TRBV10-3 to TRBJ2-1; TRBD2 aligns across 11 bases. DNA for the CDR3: TGTGCCATCAGTTACTCCGGGACTAGCGGCATATACAATGAGCAGTTCTTC. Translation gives CAISYSGTSGIYNEQFF.